Shown below are 6 T cell receptor beta chains from a single sample sequenced in a study of monozygotic twins with inflammatory bowel disease. TCRdb re-called the 5' RACE reads and shows each CDR3 protein once, DNA omitted. This sample's table reports 330,000 or so distinct CDR3 sequences. The material sequenced was blood. The origin of the receptors is a human donor with ulcerative colitis or Crohn's disease, or a healthy co-twin of an affected twin (not recorded which).

This chain links TRBV5-1 with TRBJ2-1; TCRdb outputs TRBD1, but without DNA this stays unchecked. Germline V gene lookup returns CDR1 SGHRS and CDR2 YFSETQ. The CDR3 runs 13 residues. CDR3 region: CASATDRYNEQFF.

This chain connects TRBV9 to TRBJ1-2; the TCRdb D gene call, TRBD1, has no DNA to confirm it. Germline V gene sequence: CDR1 SGDLS, CDR2 YYNGEE. The CDR3 length is 15 residues. The CDR3 loop is CASSAGPGINYGYTF.

The chain couples TRBV5-1 to TRBJ1-1; TCRdb picks TRBD1, but there is no DNA to check that call. The CDR3 extends over 15 amino acids. Germline lookup yields CDR1 SGHRS and CDR2 YFSETQ. The CDR3 sequence is CASSLAPGGGTEAFF.

The J gene is TRBJ2-2, the V gene TRBV2; TCRdb's assignment of TRBD1 cannot be checked, as there is no DNA. Germline V gives CDR1 SNHLY, CDR2 FYNNEI. This CDR3 comprises 15 residues. CDR3: CASRIAGTPTGELFF.

Here the CDR3 reads CASRMGRDRASYNEQFF. The rearrangement uses TRBV7-9 and TRBJ2-1; TCRdb's D call, TRBD1, is unchecked because there is no DNA. The CDR3 extends over 17 amino acids. The germline gives CDR1 SEHNR, CDR2 FQNEAQ (reference sequence).

V and J are TRBV19 and TRBJ2-1; TCRdb's D call of TRBD1 is untestable without DNA. Germline lookup yields CDR1 LNHDA and CDR2 SQIVND (reference sequence). The CDR3 is 15 residues long. The CDR3 reads CASSIDRGRNNEQFF.